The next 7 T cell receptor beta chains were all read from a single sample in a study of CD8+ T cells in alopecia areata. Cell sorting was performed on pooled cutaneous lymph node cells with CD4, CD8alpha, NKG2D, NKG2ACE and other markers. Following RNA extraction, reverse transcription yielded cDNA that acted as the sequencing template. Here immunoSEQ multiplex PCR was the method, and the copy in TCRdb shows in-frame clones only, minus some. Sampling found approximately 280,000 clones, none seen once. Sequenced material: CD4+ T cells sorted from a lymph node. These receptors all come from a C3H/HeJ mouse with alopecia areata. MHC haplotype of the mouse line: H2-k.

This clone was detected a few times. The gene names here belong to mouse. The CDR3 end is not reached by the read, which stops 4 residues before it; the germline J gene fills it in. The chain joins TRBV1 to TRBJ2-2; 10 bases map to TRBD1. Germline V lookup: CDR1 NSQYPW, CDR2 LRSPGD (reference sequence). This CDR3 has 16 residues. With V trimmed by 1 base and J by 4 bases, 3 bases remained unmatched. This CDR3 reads CTCSAGQGAATGQLYF. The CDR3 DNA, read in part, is TGCACCTGCAGTGCAGGACAGGGGGCAGCCACCGGG.

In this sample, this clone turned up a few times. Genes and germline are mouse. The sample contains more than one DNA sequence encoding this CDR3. The CDR3 region is CASGDAGTANSDYTF. The covered CDR3 bases are TGTGCCAGCGGTGATGCCGGGACAGCAAACTCC. The chain is built from TRBV13-2 and TRBJ1-2; the match to TRBD1 covers 7 bases. The DNA ends 4 residues before the CDR3 does, and the rest of the CDR3 is filled in from the germline J gene. The CDR3 is 15 amino acids. V dropped 0 bases and J dropped 0; count of bases not matched to a gene: 2. Germline V lookup: CDR1 NNHNN, CDR2 SYGAGS (reference sequence).

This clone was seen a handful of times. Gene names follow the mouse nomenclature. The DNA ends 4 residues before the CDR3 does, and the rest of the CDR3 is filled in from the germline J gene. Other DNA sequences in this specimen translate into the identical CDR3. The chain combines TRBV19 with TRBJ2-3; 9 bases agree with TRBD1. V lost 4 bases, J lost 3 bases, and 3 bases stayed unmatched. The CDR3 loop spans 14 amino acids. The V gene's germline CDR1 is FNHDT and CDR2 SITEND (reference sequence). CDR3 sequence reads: CASSRDRVAETLYF. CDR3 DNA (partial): TGTGCCAGCAGTCGGGACAGGGTGGCAGAA. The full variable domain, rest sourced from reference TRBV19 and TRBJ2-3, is GGIITQTPKFLIGQEGQKLTLKCQQNFNHDTMYWYRQDSGKGLRLIYYSITENDLQKGDLSEGYDASREKKSSFSLTVTSAQKNEMAVFLCASSRDRVAETLYFGSGTRLTVL.

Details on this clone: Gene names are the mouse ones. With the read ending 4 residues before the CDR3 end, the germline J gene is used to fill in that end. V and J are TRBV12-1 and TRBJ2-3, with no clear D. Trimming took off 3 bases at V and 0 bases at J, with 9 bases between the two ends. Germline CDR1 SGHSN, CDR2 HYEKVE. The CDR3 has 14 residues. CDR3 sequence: CASSSTPSAETLYF. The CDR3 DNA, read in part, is TGTGCCAGCTCTTCTACACCTAGTGCAGAA.

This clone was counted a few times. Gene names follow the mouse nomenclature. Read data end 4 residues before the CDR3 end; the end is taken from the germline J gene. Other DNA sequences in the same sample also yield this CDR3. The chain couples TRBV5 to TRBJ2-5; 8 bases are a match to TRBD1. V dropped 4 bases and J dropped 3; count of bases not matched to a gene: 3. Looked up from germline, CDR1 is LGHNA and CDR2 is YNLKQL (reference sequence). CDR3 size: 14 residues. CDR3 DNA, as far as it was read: TGTGCCAGCAGCCCCGGACAGGGTCAAGAC. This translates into CASSPGQGQD. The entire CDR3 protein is CASSPGQGQDTQYF.

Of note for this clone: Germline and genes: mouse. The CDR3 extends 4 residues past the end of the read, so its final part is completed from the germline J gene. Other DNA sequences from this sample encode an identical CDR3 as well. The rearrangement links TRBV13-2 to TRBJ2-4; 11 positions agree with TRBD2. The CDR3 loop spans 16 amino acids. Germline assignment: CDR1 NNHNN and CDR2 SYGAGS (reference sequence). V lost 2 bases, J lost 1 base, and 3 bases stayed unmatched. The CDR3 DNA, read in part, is TGTGCCAGCGGTGACCCGGGACTGGGGGGTCAAAAC. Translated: CASGDPGLGGQN. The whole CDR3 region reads CASGDPGLGGQNTLYF.

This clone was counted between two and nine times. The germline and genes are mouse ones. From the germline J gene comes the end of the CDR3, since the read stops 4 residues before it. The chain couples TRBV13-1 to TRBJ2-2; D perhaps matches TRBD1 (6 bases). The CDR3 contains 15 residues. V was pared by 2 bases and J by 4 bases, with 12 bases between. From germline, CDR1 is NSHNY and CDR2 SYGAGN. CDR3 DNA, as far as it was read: TGTGCCAGCAGTGACAATACAGGGTCCACCGGG. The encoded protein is CASSDNTGSTG. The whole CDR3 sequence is CASSDNTGSTGQLYF.